These T cell receptor beta chains were read from a single sample in a study of blood T cells in healthy people across ages. TCRdb reprocessed the 5' RACE reads with MiXCR, giving one entry per CDR3 protein. The profile covers 600,000 to 1,000,000 distinct CDR3 sequences, with 20% to 30% appearing a single time and 3% to 4% taken by the ten largest. These data are also associated with another study on T cells of mothers and their children.

Sequenced input: blood. The receptors were sampled from a boy aged 5-17 years in good health. CDR3s include the opening cysteine and the closing phenylalanine or tryptophan. The D gene is left open where the match is weak. Clone size is stated in some rows and not others, as once, few, many or a class when expanded.

CDR3 DNA | CDR3 protein | D gene | J gene | V gene | clone size
TGTGCCAGCAGCCAAGAGGCGGGAGTATGGACCGGGGAGCTGTTTTTT | CASSQEAGVWTGELFF | TRBD2 | TRBJ2-2 | TRBV3-1 | .
TGTGCCAGCACCATAAGCGGGACCCAAGAGACCCAGTACTTC | CASTISGTQETQYF | TRBD2 | TRBJ2-5 | TRBV7-2 | few
TGTGCCAGCAGCTCCATGGACAGGGGGCATGAAAAACTGTTTTTT | CASSSMDRGHEKLFF | TRBD1 | TRBJ1-4 | TRBV5-5 | .
TGCGCCAGCAGCCCGGGGGTTGGGCAGTTCTTC | CASSPGVGQFF | . | TRBJ2-1 | TRBV5-1 | few
TGCGCCAGCAGTGTCACAGCGGGGGACCCCCAAGAGACCCAGTACTTC | CASSVTAGDPQETQYF | TRBD2 | TRBJ2-5 | TRBV5-1 | many
TGCGCCAGCAGCCAAGACTCTAGCGGGAGGGAGGAGACCCAGTACTTC | CASSQDSSGREETQYF | TRBD2 | TRBJ2-5 | TRBV4-3 | few
TGTGCCATCAGTTCGACTGTTGACAGGAGCACAGATACGCAGTATTTT | CAISSTVDRSTDTQYF | . | TRBJ2-3 | TRBV10-3 | .
TGTGCCACCGGACTAGCGGGAGCCGTCAGTGTCTACGAGCAGTACTTC | CATGLAGAVSVYEQYF | TRBD2 | TRBJ2-7 | TRBV28 | few
TGCGCCAGCAGCCAAGATCGGGTAGGAGGTGCTAACTATGGCTACACCTTC | CASSQDRVGGANYGYTF | . | TRBJ1-2 | TRBV4-3 | .
TGTGCCAGCAGCTGGACCCAGGGGGCGGTCTACAATGAGCAGTTCTTC | CASSWTQGAVYNEQFF | TRBD1 | TRBJ2-1 | TRBV7-2 | .
TGTGCCAGCAGAACAGGGGCGAGCAATCAGCCCCAGCATTTT | CASRTGASNQPQHF | TRBD1 | TRBJ1-5 | TRBV28 | few
TGCAGTGCTAGGTCGCCGGGGGGGTCGGGCGAGCAGTACTTC | CSARSPGGSGEQYF | TRBD2 | TRBJ2-7 | TRBV20-1 | .
TGTGCCAGTAGTTCTAATTCGGGGGTAACAAGAGATACGCAGTATTTT | CASSSNSGVTRDTQYF | . | TRBJ2-3 | TRBV19 | .
TGTGCCAGCAGGGGACTAGGGATGGATGAGCAGTTCTTC | CASRGLGMDEQFF | TRBD2 | TRBJ2-1 | TRBV27 | once
TGTGCCACCAGTGACGTTTTAGCGGGGGGAGGAGATACGCAGTATTTT | CATSDVLAGGGDTQYF | TRBD2 | TRBJ2-3 | TRBV24-1 | .
TGCGCCAGCACCTCCTTCCGGGGAGGGAACACCGGGGAGCTGTTTTTT | CASTSFRGGNTGELFF | . | TRBJ2-2 | TRBV10-2 | .
TGTGCCAGCAGTCGGCTTTCCTTTTTGGTAGCAGATACGCAGTATTTT | CASSRLSFLVADTQYF | . | TRBJ2-3 | TRBV28 | few
TGTGCCACCAGCAGAGATAGGGGGATCTCCTACGAGCAGTACTTC | CATSRDRGISYEQYF | . | TRBJ2-7 | TRBV15 | few
TGTGCCATCAGGGATCTGATGGGAGATACGCAGTATTTT | CAIRDLMGDTQYF | . | TRBJ2-3 | TRBV10-3 | .
TGTGCCAGCAGCGACACCACCGGGTTTCGCACCTACAATGAGCAGTTCTTC | CASSDTTGFRTYNEQFF | . | TRBJ2-1 | TRBV9 | few
TGTGCCAGCAGCTCCCAGTGGAGCTCCTACAATGAGCAGTTCTTC | CASSSQWSSYNEQFF | . | TRBJ2-1 | TRBV7-2 | .
TGTGCCAGCAGCCCTTTAGGGGGTTCCTTTCCAGATACGCAGTATTTT | CASSPLGGSFPDTQYF | . | TRBJ2-3 | TRBV27 | few
TGTGCCAGCAGCGTAGATGGGGTAGGCAATCAGCCCCAGCATTTT | CASSVDGVGNQPQHF | . | TRBJ1-5 | TRBV9 | .
TGTGCCAGCAGCTTAATGGGACAGGTGAGGGGCGAGCAGTACTTC | CASSLMGQVRGEQYF | TRBD1 | TRBJ2-7 | TRBV7-2 | .
TGTGCCACCTCCCGGAAGGACAGCCTGGATTATAGCAATCAGCCCCAGCATTTT | CATSRKDSLDYSNQPQHF | . | TRBJ1-5 | TRBV28 | .
TGTGCCAGCAGCTTCACACTAGCGGGGGCCGAGCAGTACTTC | CASSFTLAGAEQYF | TRBD2 | TRBJ2-7 | TRBV7-2 | .
TGTGCCAGCAGTTACCTTGTGACCACCGGGGAGCTGTTTTTT | CASSYLVTTGELFF | . | TRBJ2-2 | TRBV6-5 | few
TGTGCCAGCAGTGAATTATCAGGACAGCGTAATGAAAAACTGTTTTTT | CASSELSGQRNEKLFF | . | TRBJ1-4 | TRBV25-1 | .
TGCAGTGCTAGAGCTCGGGGACAGGGGGCCTACGAGCAGTACTTC | CSARARGQGAYEQYF | TRBD1 | TRBJ2-7 | TRBV20-1 | few
TGTGCCAGCAGCCAAGTAGGGACTAGCGGGGGGGGTGAGCAATTCTTC | CASSQVGTSGGGEQFF | TRBD2 | TRBJ2-1 | TRBV3-1 | .
TGTGCCAGCAGTGGATTAGGACGGGGGACTAGCGGGTCCCCCTACGAGCAGTACTTC | CASSGLGRGTSGSPYEQYF | TRBD2 | TRBJ2-7 | TRBV25-1 | .
TGTGCCAGCAGTTTACCCCCTTTGGGCAATCAGCCCCAGTATTTT | CASSLPPLGNQPQYF | . | TRBJ2-3 | TRBV28 | .
TGTGCCAGCAGTTACTCGCAGGGTACGCAGCCCCAGCATTTT | CASSYSQGTQPQHF | . | TRBJ1-5 | TRBV6-5 | .
TGTGCCAGCAGCCAAGATTGGGCGGGGACTAGCGGCTACGAGCAGTACTTC | CASSQDWAGTSGYEQYF | TRBD2 | TRBJ2-7 | TRBV4-2 | few
TGCGCCAGCAGCCAAGACATAGCGGGGTTAGAGACCCAGTACTTC | CASSQDIAGLETQYF | TRBD2 | TRBJ2-5 | TRBV4-1 | .
TGTGCCAGCAGCTTCGTACACAGTGAAGCTTTCTTT | CASSFVHSEAFF | . | TRBJ1-1 | TRBV7-2 | .
TGCAGCGGCAGTTTTATGAACACTGAAGCTTTCTTT | CSGSFMNTEAFF | . | TRBJ1-1 | TRBV29-1 | few
TGTGCCAGCTCAGCCCCCAGCTCCTACGAGCAGTACTTC | CASSAPSSYEQYF | . | TRBJ2-7 | TRBV18 | .
TGTGCCAGCAGGCCGGGACACCACTATGGCTACACCTTC | CASRPGHHYGYTF | . | TRBJ1-2 | TRBV28 | few
TGCAGTGCTAGAGATCCCGAGACTAGCGAGAGCAATGAGCAGTTCTTC | CSARDPETSESNEQFF | TRBD2 | TRBJ2-1 | TRBV20-1 | few
TGTGCCAGCACGGAGGTAAATCCCGTCTCCTACGAGCAGTACTTC | CASTEVNPVSYEQYF | . | TRBJ2-7 | TRBV6-1 | .